Below, 29 T cell receptor beta chains from the same sample are listed, as sequenced in a study of T cells in Graves' hyperthyroidism and ophthalmopathy. It was RNA transcripts that yielded the amplified TCR beta CDR3 regions. The study used the HTBI primer set for a first-round RT-PCR of the TCR CDR3. Each CDR3 protein is one row after TCRdb ran MiXCR on the multiplex PCR reads. This table has 600,000 to 800,000 distinct CDR3 sequences, around a third appearing once. Sequencing was performed on blood. These receptor sequences come from a middle-aged woman with Graves' hyperthyroidism.

This clonotype has more than one count but fewer than ten. This chain uses TRBV5-1 with TRBJ2-7, with 9 bases identical to TRBD2. This CDR3 comprises 16 residues. The germline V gene encodes CDR1 SGHRS and CDR2 YFSETQ. J was trimmed by 2 bases and V by 4 bases; bases with no gene match: 10. CDR3: CASSARTSAPTYEQYF. CDR3 DNA: TGCGCCAGCAGCGCCAGGACTAGCGCTCCAACCTACGAGCAGTACTTC.

The chain links TRBV10-3 to TRBJ2-2, with 7 bases lining up with TRBD2. With 0 bases clipped from V and 7 bases from J, the junction kept 5 bases outside the gene matches. This CDR3 is 15 amino acids long. The germline CDR1 and CDR2 sequences are ENHRY and SYGVKD. The CDR3 here is CAISESETSNGELFF. CDR3 DNA sequence: TGTGCCATCAGTGAGTCTGAGACTAGCAACGGGGAGCTGTTTTTT.

In DNA form, the CDR3 reads TGCAGCGTGGGTCAGGGAAACACCATATATTTT. It translates to CSVGQGNTIYF. J is TRBJ1-3 and V is TRBV29-1; no firm D call. The germline V and J ends were trimmed by 6 bases and 4 bases, with 7 bases remaining between them. CDR1 is SQVTM and CDR2 is ANQGSEA in the germline V gene. CDR3 size: 11 residues.

There are many counts of this clonotype. V is TRBV20-1 and J is TRBJ1-1, with 9 positions matching TRBD1. V lost 0 bases, J lost 4 bases, and 3 bases stayed unmatched. Looked up from germline, CDR1 is DFQATT and CDR2 is SNEGSKA (reference sequence). The length of the CDR3 is 14 residues. CDR3 nucleotides: TGCAGTGCTAGAGAGACGACAGGGGGCACTGAAGCTTTCTTT. Translating it yields CSARETTGGTEAFF.

This clonotype has ten or more counts. The chain has TRBV20-1 and TRBJ1-2; no clear D gene. The germline gives CDR1 DFQATT, CDR2 SNEGSKA (reference sequence). V lost 0 bases and J 12 bases, leaving 8 bases between the germline ends. This CDR3 is 10 amino acids long. The CDR3 DNA follows: TGCAGTGCTAGAGATGTTGACGACACCTTC. The encoded protein is CSARDVDDTF.

This chain links TRBV7-9 with TRBJ1-2; TRBD1 might be the D (5 bases). The CDR3 is 15 amino acids. CDR1 SEHNR and CDR2 FQNEAQ come from the germline V gene (reference sequence). Trimming shortened V by 5 bases and J by 2 bases, and 15 bases separated the two germline ends. The CDR3 reads CASSLIRDLNYGYTF. In nucleotides, the CDR3 is TGTGCCAGCAGCCTCATCCGGGACTTAAACTATGGCTACACCTTC. Full variable domain (missing parts from reference TRBV7-9 and TRBJ1-2): DTGVSQNPRHKITKRGQNVTFRCDPISEHNRLYWYRQTLGQGPEFLTYFQNEAQLEKSRLLSDRFSAERPKGSFSTLEIQRTEQGDSAMYLCASSLIRDLNYGYTFGSGTRLTVV.

In this sample, this clonotype turned up many times. J is TRBJ2-7 and V is TRBV5-6; D is unclear. V lost 2 bases, J lost 0 bases, and 6 bases lay in between. The germline V gene encodes CDR1 SGHDT and CDR2 YYEEEE. The CDR3 is made up of 13 amino acids. DNA for the CDR3: TGTGCCAGCAGCTTCAGGTTCTCCTACGAGCAGTACTTC. Its protein product is CASSFRFSYEQYF.

The sample holds one count of this clonotype. The rearrangement links TRBV9 to TRBJ2-7; 7 nucleotides align to TRBD1. Germline assignment: CDR1 SGDLS and CDR2 YYNGEE. This CDR3 spans 14 amino acids. The V gene end was trimmed by 4 bases and the J gene end by 4 bases; junction bases not matched to a gene: 8. This CDR3 reads CASSQGQRRYEQYF. The CDR3 nucleotides are TGTGCCAGCAGCCAGGGACAGCGAAGGTACGAGCAGTACTTC.

Only a few counts were recorded for this clonotype. The chain employs TRBV4-3 and TRBJ1-2; tentatively, D is TRBD1 (5 bases). Trimming pared 0 bases from V and 6 bases from J, leaving 8 bases between. The CDR3 extends over 13 amino acids. The germline CDR1 and CDR2 sequences are LGHNA and YSLEER. The chain's CDR3 is CASSQDWGDGYTF. The CDR3, as DNA: TGCGCCAGCAGCCAAGATTGGGGGGATGGCTACACCTTC.

This clonotype was counted only a few times. The chain has TRBV7-9 and TRBJ2-7, with D maybe TRBD2 (6 bases). CDR1 is SEHNR, CDR2 FQNEAQ, per germline (reference sequence). This CDR3 spans 16 amino acids. V was shortened by 5 bases and J by 4 bases, with 21 bases between the two germline ends. DNA for the CDR3: TGTGCCAGCAGCCCACTTGTTGGGACTGGAAAATACGAGCAGTACTTC. Translating it yields CASSPLVGTGKYEQYF.

The chain couples TRBV7-9 to TRBJ2-3; possible D gene TRBD1, 6 bases. The CDR3 sequence is 15 residues long. The germline V gene has CDR1 SEHNR and CDR2 FQNEAQ (reference sequence). The V gene lost 7 bases and the J gene lost 2 bases, with 16 bases spanning the gap. The CDR3 protein is CASKPGQPSTDTQYF. The CDR3 bases are TGTGCCAGCAAACCCGGACAGCCATCCACAGATACGCAGTATTTT.

Only a few counts were recorded for this clonotype. The chain couples TRBV5-6 to TRBJ1-6; a weak D match, TRBD1 (6 bases). The CDR3 is 17 residues long. With 4 bases removed from V and 11 bases from J, the gap between germline ends came to 25 bases. The germline CDR1 and CDR2 sequences are SGHDT and YYEEEE. CDR3 residues: CASSQDAQQGISTPLHF. The CDR3 DNA reads TGTGCCAGCAGCCAAGACGCCCAACAGGGAATATCGACACCCCTCCACTTT.

This clonotype has only a few counts. A junction end diverges from the germline sequence, so it may reflect a read error. The chain uses TRBV19 and TRBJ2-7, with TRBD2 matching over 9 bases. CDR1 LNHDA and CDR2 SQIVND come from the germline V gene (reference sequence). The CDR3 has 14 residues. The CDR3 DNA sequence: TGTGCCAGTAGTATTCCACCTCCGCCTAGCGGGATACGCTTC. Residues: CASSIPPPPSGIRF.

This clonotype was observed at least ten times. The V call is TRBV10-3, the J call TRBJ2-5; 9 nucleotides line up with TRBD2. CDR3 size: 15 residues. Trimming cost V 8 bases and J 4 bases; bases outside gene matches: 11. Looked up from germline, CDR1 is ENHRY and CDR2 is SYGVKD. The CDR3 DNA follows: TGTGCCATCCGCCCGGCGGGTAGCGGGAGAGAGACCCAGTACTTC. Translated: CAIRPAGSGRETQYF.

This clonotype was observed a few times. The gene calls are TRBV7-9 and TRBJ2-5; TRBD1 is a possible D gene (6 bases). The V gene lost 6 bases and the J gene lost 3 bases, with 17 bases spanning the gap. This CDR3 spans 15 amino acids. CDR1 SEHNR and CDR2 FQNEAQ come from the germline V gene (reference sequence). Here the CDR3 reads CASSLSQGAKETQYF. Written as DNA, the CDR3 is TGTGCCAGCAGTTTATCACAGGGTGCGAAAGAGACCCAGTACTTC.

This clonotype was counted at least ten times. V and J are TRBV12-3 or TRBV12-4 and TRBJ1-2; 9 nucleotides match TRBD1. V shed 7 bases and J 7 bases; nucleotides not matched to a gene: 1. The CDR3 extends over 11 amino acids. CDR3 nucleotides: TGTGCCAGCAAGGGACAGGGTGGCTACACCTTC. It specifies CASKGQGGYTF.

The DNA of the CDR3 is TGCGCCAGCAGCGAACAGGGCGGGATGGAAAAACTGTTTTTT. As protein: CASSEQGGMEKLFF. The rearrangement links TRBV5-1 to TRBJ1-4, with D maybe TRBD1 (6 bases). Germline V gene lookup returns CDR1 SGHRS and CDR2 YFSETQ. Deletions cut 4 bases from V and 8 bases from J, with 15 bases between. The CDR3 length is 14 residues. Using reference TRBV5-1 and TRBJ1-4 for the parts outside the CDR3, the full variable domain is KAGVTQTPRYLIKTRGQQVTLSCSPISGHRSVSWYQQTPGQGLQFLFEYFSETQRNKGNFPGRFSGRQFSNSRSEMNVSTLELGDSALYLCASSEQGGMEKLFFGSGTQLSVL.

There are many counts of this clonotype. The chain couples TRBV7-8 to TRBJ2-7; D gene uncertain. The CDR3 runs 13 residues. The V gene lost 2 bases and the J gene lost 4 bases, with 9 bases spanning the gap. Germline V CDR1 and CDR2: SGHVS, FQNEAQ. The CDR3 bases are TGTGCCAGCAGCTTACCAACTATTTACGAGCAGTACTTC. Its translation: CASSLPTIYEQYF.

This clonotype was observed many times. V is TRBV20-1 and J is TRBJ2-7; 8 positions agree with TRBD1. Germline assignment: CDR1 DFQATT and CDR2 SNEGSKA (reference sequence). The CDR3 totals 10 residues. The trim removed 5 bases at V and 6 bases at J, leaving 0 bases unmatched. In DNA, the CDR3 is TGCAGTGCTGGACAGGGCGAGCAGTACTTC. Encoded protein: CSAGQGEQYF.

Worth noting for this clonotype: This may be a read error: a much more frequent sequence differs by one nucleotide. The chain has TRBV29-1 and TRBJ2-6; 11 bases are shared with TRBD1. Losses at the gene ends were 4 bases for V and 3 bases for J; bases not matched to a gene: 14. Germline-derived CDR1 and CDR2 are SQVTM and ANQGSEA. CDR3 length equals 19 residues. The CDR3 loop is CSVVHGADRGPFGANVLTF. CDR3 nucleotides: TGCAGCGTTGTCCACGGAGCGGACAGGGGGCCTTTTGGGGCCAACGTCCTGACTTTC.

This rearrangement joins TRBV9 to TRBJ2-5; 8 nucleotides agree with TRBD1. The CDR3 extends over 15 amino acids. Germline CDR1 and CDR2: SGDLS and YYNGEE. The ends lost 3 bases at V and 5 bases at J; junction bases unmatched: 9. DNA for the CDR3: TGTGCCAGCAGCGAATTGACAGGGGACGGCGAGACCCAGTACTTC. Amino acids: CASSELTGDGETQYF.

In regard to this clonotype: This sequence may be a read error, since a much larger clone differs from it by one base. This sequence joins TRBV12-3 or TRBV12-4 and TRBJ1-1, with 7 positions matching TRBD1. There are 12 residues in the CDR3. V was clipped by 6 bases and J by 11 bases; unmatched bases: 9. As DNA, the CDR3 is TGTGCCAGCAGACCTGGGCCCAGGGGGGCTTTCTTT. It yields the protein CASRPGPRGAFF.

This clonotype was counted ten times or more. V gene TRBV10-3 combines with J gene TRBJ2-6; maybe TRBD1 (6 bases). The V end lost 6 bases, the J end lost 2 bases, and 8 bases lay between the germline ends. The CDR3 extends over 14 amino acids. The germline V gene encodes CDR1 ENHRY and CDR2 SYGVKD. CDR3 in DNA: TGTGCCATCAGCGCAGGGGCTGGGGCCAACGTCCTGACTTTC. This translates into CAISAGAGANVLTF.

This sequence joins TRBV20-1 and TRBJ2-5; D is possibly TRBD2 (5 bases). The CDR3 extends over 13 amino acids. The germline CDR1 and CDR2 sequences are DFQATT and SNEGSKA (reference sequence). V dropped 4 bases and J dropped 11 bases, with 20 bases sitting between them. Written as DNA, the CDR3 is TGCAGTGCTAAAAGGGAGAGAAAAGATACGCAGTACTTC. Its protein product is CSAKRERKDTQYF.

The sample holds many counts of this clonotype. The gene calls are TRBV19 and TRBJ2-2; a weak D match, TRBD1 (5 bases). Germline values: CDR1 LNHDA, CDR2 SQIVND (reference sequence). V lost 2 bases, J lost 2 bases, and 9 bases lay in between. The CDR3 is 15 amino acids. The CDR3 DNA reads as TGTGCCAGTAGTATATACGACAGTAACACCGGGGAGCTGTTTTTT. It encodes CASSIYDSNTGELFF. Variable domain in full (rest from reference TRBV19 and TRBJ2-2): DGGITQSPKYLFRKEGQNVTLSCEQNLNHDAMYWYRQDPGQGLRLIYYSQIVNDFQKGDIAEGYSVSREKKESFPLTVTSAQKNPTAFYLCASSIYDSNTGELFFGEGSRLTVL.

The chain uses TRBV27 and TRBJ1-1; D uncertain. CDR1 is MNHEY and CDR2 is SMNVEV in the germline V gene (reference sequence). With 8 bases removed from V and 6 bases from J, the gap between germline ends came to 10 bases. This CDR3 comprises 11 residues. CDR3 in DNA: TGTGCCAGCGGGCATTTTGCTGAAGCTTTCTTT. It translates to CASGHFAEAFF.

This clonotype showed up many times. The chain is built from TRBV2 and TRBJ1-2; the match to TRBD1 covers 8 bases. Trimming took 6 bases from V and 2 from J; bases not matched to a gene: 2. CDR1 and CDR2 from the germline V gene are SNHLY and FYNNEI. The length of the CDR3 is 13 residues. CDR3 DNA sequence: TGTGCCAGCAGGGGACAGGAAAACTATGGCTACACCTTC. It translates to CASRGQENYGYTF.

The chain has TRBV19 and TRBJ1-2; D gene uncertain. This CDR3 comprises 14 residues. In germline, CDR1 is LNHDA, CDR2 SQIVND (reference sequence). The V end was cut by 3 bases, the J end by 3 bases, with 11 bases between. CDR3 DNA: TGTGCCAGTAGTATGGGCAGAGAGGACTATGGCTACACCTTC. Its translation: CASSMGREDYGYTF.

This clonotype has at least ten counts. This chain connects TRBV7-2 to TRBJ2-7; TRBD1 or TRBD2 may be the D gene (6 bases each). CDR1 is SGHTA, CDR2 FQGNSA, per germline. This CDR3 region has 14 residues. Trimming stripped 4 bases from V and 5 bases from J, with 15 bases between. CDR3 coding DNA: TGTGCCAGCAGCTCCCGGTTAGGGGGGCACGAGCAGTACTTC. It specifies CASSSRLGGHEQYF. Based on the CDR3 plus reference TRBV7-2 and TRBJ2-7, the full variable domain is GAGVSQSPSNKVTEKGKDVELRCDPISGHTALYWYRQSLGQGLEFLIYFQGNSAPDKSGLPSDRFSAERTGGSVSTLTIQRTQQEDSAVYLCASSSRLGGHEQYFGPGTRLTVT.